The table lists the clone carrying this T cell receptor beta chain with many counts. What it binds is not known. V was clipped by 5 bases and J by 1 base, with 4 bases between them. Germline V lookup: CDR1 KGHDR, CDR2 SFDVKD. The CDR3 is made up of 13 amino acids. These data originate in a study of T cell repertoires in cytomegalovirus infection. The overall study: It can be stated that public TCR beta signatures indicated CMV infection as well as a matching HLA type.

MiXCR, run by TCRdb on the reads, gives a single entry per CDR3 protein. The sample holds 200,000 to 300,000 distinct CDR3 sequences, less than 9.5% seen once. Broader study findings: Accumulated public TCR beta family frequency recognized individuals carrying CMV together with the relevant HLA. CMV-specific HLA-C-restricted TCR beta clonotypes dominated the ex vivo response.

The chain joins TRBV24-1 to TRBJ2-2, with D unclear. Sequencing used PBMCs. The receptor's source is a human donor in good health (CMV status not recorded). Some clones in this sample may be carry-over from other donors' samples. This chain's CDR3 is CATSAENTGELFF. For the CDR3, the DNA is TGTGCCACCAGTGCGGAGAACACCGGGGAGCTGTTTTTT.